These 19 T cell receptor beta chains originate from one sample sequenced in a study of technical replicates of blood from a few donors. The data were produced by immunoSEQ multiplex PCR, yet TCRdb's version contains in-frame clones alone and is incomplete. The table includes around 70,000 clones, nearly 98% detected once. Sequenced material: T cells isolated from PBMCs. The receptors shown here come from a human donor in good health.

The V gene is TRBV19, the J gene TRBJ2-3, with 11 bases matching TRBD2. Trimming took 7 bases from V and 1 from J; bases not matched to a gene: 4. CDR3 length: 15 residues. Germline V CDR1 and CDR2: LNHDA, SQIVND (reference sequence). In DNA, the CDR3 is TGTGCCAGTAATAGCGGGAGGGCAGGCACAGATACGCAGTATTTT. Translating gives CASNSGRAGTDTQYF. The variable domain in full, with the rest retrieved from reference TRBV19 and TRBJ2-3, is DGGITQSPKYLFRKEGQNVTLSCEQNLNHDAMYWYRQDPGQGLRLIYYSQIVNDFQKGDIAEGYSVSREKKESFPLTVTSAQKNPTAFYLCASNSGRAGTDTQYFGPGTRLTVL.

The V call is TRBV19, the J call TRBJ2-5; no clear D. This CDR3 is built from 15 residues. V lost 4 bases and J lost 1, with 13 bases in between. Germline V gene lookup returns CDR1 LNHDA and CDR2 SQIVND (reference sequence). The DNA for the CDR3 is TGTGCCAGTAGTACCCAATCCAGTACCCAAGAGACCCAGTACTTC. It codes for CASSTQSSTQETQYF.

A single count supports this clone. V gene TRBV29-1 combines with J gene TRBJ2-5; 9 bases agree with TRBD1. The CDR3 is 14 amino acids. Germline CDR1 SQVTM, CDR2 ANQGSEA. CDR3 sequence: CRRRGTGFRETQYF. The CDR3 DNA is TGCAGGCGGAGGGGGACAGGGTTTCGAGAGACCCAGTACTTC.

The V call is TRBV5-1, the J call TRBJ2-7; a possible D gene is TRBD1 (6 bases). This CDR3 has 17 amino acids. The V and J ends lost 3 bases and 7 bases respectively, with 26 bases between them. Germline V gene sequence: CDR1 SGHRS, CDR2 YFSETQ. The CDR3: CASSSGSGHSLMGEQYF. The CDR3 DNA reads as TGCGCCAGCAGCTCGGGGTCGGGACACTCGCTTATGGGGGAGCAGTACTTC. Full variable domain (outside the CDR3, taken from reference TRBV5-1 and TRBJ2-7): KAGVTQTPRYLIKTRGQQVTLSCSPISGHRSVSWYQQTPGQGLQFLFEYFSETQRNKGNFPGRFSGRQFSNSRSEMNVSTLELGDSALYLCASSSGSGHSLMGEQYFGPGTRLTVT.

The chain links TRBV2 to TRBJ2-4; D is unresolved. The CDR3 is 11 amino acids. Germline CDR1 and CDR2: SNHLY and FYNNEI. V was pared by 8 bases and J by 5 bases, with 7 bases between. The CDR3 coding sequence is TGTGCCAGCGGTGCCGAAAACATTCAGTACTTC. Translated: CASGAENIQYF.

This rearrangement joins TRBV9 to TRBJ2-2; 8 bases are a match to TRBD1. The CDR3 is 15 amino acids. CDR1 is SGDLS and CDR2 is YYNGEE in the germline V gene. V gave up 0 bases and J gave up 7 bases; unmatched junction bases: 5. The CDR3 here is CASSVGQGSGGELFF. The CDR3 DNA reads TGTGCCAGCAGCGTAGGACAGGGGAGCGGCGGGGAGCTGTTTTTT.

The rearrangement uses TRBV6-1 and TRBJ2-7; D possibly corresponds to TRBD1 (6 bases). This CDR3 spans 14 amino acids. V lost 5 bases to trimming and J lost 4 bases, with 15 bases between them. The V gene's germline CDR1 is MNHNS and CDR2 SASEGT. The CDR3 nucleotides read TGTGCCAGCAGTCCATCGGGACAAGAATACGAGCAGTACTTC. It translates to CASSPSGQEYEQYF.

The chain is built from TRBV5-1 and TRBJ2-2, with TRBD1 as a possible D gene (5 bases). The CDR3 loop spans 14 amino acids. Germline values: CDR1 SGHRS, CDR2 YFSETQ. V was cut by 4 bases and J by 2 bases, with 9 bases left in between. The CDR3 bases are TGCGCCAGCAGCCCCGGACAAAACACCGGGGAGCTGTTTTTT. It translates to CASSPGQNTGELFF.

J is TRBJ1-1 and V is TRBV5-1; no definite D call. Trimming shortened V by 5 bases and J by 0 bases, and 14 bases separated the two germline ends. The CDR3 has 15 residues. Per germline, CDR1 SGHRS and CDR2 YFSETQ. CDR3 nucleotides: TGCGCCAGCAGAGTACGATCCGCTATGAACACTGAAGCTTTCTTT. As protein: CASRVRSAMNTEAFF.

The gene calls are TRBV4-2 and TRBJ2-7; 8 bases are shared with TRBD2. Trimming removed 1 base from V and 3 bases from J; junction bases left unmatched: 5. This CDR3 comprises 15 residues. Germline lookup yields CDR1 LGHNA and CDR2 YNFKEQ. The CDR3 bases are TGTGCCAGCAGCCAAGCTAGCAGCGGGAGCTACGAGCAGTACTTC. This encodes CASSQASSGSYEQYF.

The chain has TRBV18 and TRBJ2-1; D is possibly TRBD1 (5 bases). The CDR3 loop spans 15 amino acids. V lost 1 base, J lost 5 bases, and 12 bases lay in between. Looked up from germline, CDR1 is KGHSH and CDR2 is LQKENI. In DNA, the CDR3 is TGTGCCAGCTCACCACGGCAGGGTCCTGACAATGAGCAGTTCTTC. As protein: CASSPRQGPDNEQFF.

This chain uses TRBV27 with TRBJ2-1, with 8 bases matching TRBD2. J was trimmed by 3 bases and V by 6 bases; bases with no gene match: 4. Germline V gene sequence: CDR1 MNHEY, CDR2 SMNVEV (reference sequence). The CDR3 runs to 14 residues. The CDR3 bases are TGTGCCAGCAGCCCTAGCGGGCACTACAATGAGCAGTTCTTC. Residues: CASSPSGHYNEQFF.

V gene TRBV6-1 combines with J gene TRBJ2-2; TRBD2 might be the D (7 bases). The germline V gene encodes CDR1 MNHNS and CDR2 SASEGT. Trimming cost V 3 bases and J 6 bases, with 14 bases left between them. The CDR3 totals 15 residues. CDR3: CASSDWGGWAGELFF. DNA of the CDR3: TGTGCCAGCAGTGATTGGGGGGGCTGGGCCGGGGAGCTGTTTTTT.

The table lists this clone with a count of one. The chain carries TRBV7-3 and TRBJ1-1; 7 positions match TRBD1. The CDR3 has 15 amino acids. Germline V CDR1 and CDR2: SGHTA, FQGTGA. The V segment lost 5 bases and the J segment 0 bases; nucleotides outside the gene matches: 6. CDR3 bases: TGTGCCAGCAGCGCCGCAGGGGGGATGAACACTGAAGCTTTCTTT. It translates to CASSAAGGMNTEAFF.

The chain recombines TRBV7-6 with TRBJ2-7, with a weak D call TRBD2 (6 bases). This CDR3 contains 13 residues. Germline-derived CDR1 and CDR2 are SGHVS and FNYEAQ. Trimming cost V 3 bases and J 3 bases, with 9 bases left between them. DNA for the CDR3: TGTGCCAGCAGCTTGGGGAGGAGCTACGAGCAGTACTTC. Encoded protein: CASSLGRSYEQYF. The full variable domain, rest sourced from reference TRBV7-6 and TRBJ2-7, is GAGVSQSPRYKVTKRGQDVALRCDPISGHVSLYWYRQALGQGPEFLTYFNYEAQQDKSGLPNDRFSAERPEGSISTLTIQRTEQRDSAMYRCASSLGRSYEQYFGPGTRLTVT.

The chain combines TRBV9 with TRBJ2-1, with TRBD2 matching 13 bases. The J segment lost 0 bases and the V segment lost 4 bases, leaving 7 bases of the junction unmatched. CDR3 length: 18 amino acids. CDR1 and CDR2 (germline): SGDLS, YYNGEE. The CDR3 sequence: CASSTPLAGGSSYNEQFF. CDR3 nucleotides: TGTGCCAGCAGCACCCCACTAGCGGGAGGGAGCTCCTACAATGAGCAGTTCTTC.

This rearrangement joins TRBV5-4 to TRBJ2-3, with D tentatively TRBD2 (6 bases). Germline CDR1 is SGHNT and CDR2 is YYREEE (reference sequence). V lost 4 bases and J 0 bases, leaving 12 bases between the germline ends. This CDR3 has 15 amino acids. The CDR3 sequence: CASSPGTRSTDTQYF. CDR3 bases: TGTGCCAGCAGCCCCGGGACTCGCAGCACAGATACGCAGTATTTT.

The chain employs TRBV5-6 and TRBJ2-1, with D unclear. V dropped 2 bases and J dropped 5 bases, with 5 bases sitting between them. CDR1 is SGHDT and CDR2 is YYEEEE in the germline V gene. The CDR3 is made up of 12 amino acids. For the CDR3, the DNA is TGTGCCAGCAGCTTAGAGGACAATGAGCAGTTCTTC. Its translation is CASSLEDNEQFF.

The rearrangement links TRBV14 to TRBJ1-1; the D is unclear. The CDR3 is 13 amino acids. The germline CDR1 and CDR2 sequences are SGHDN and FVKESK. Trimming removed 4 bases from V and 0 bases from J, with 6 bases in between. In DNA form, the CDR3 reads TGTGCCAGCAGCCTCTATATGAACACTGAAGCTTTCTTT. This encodes CASSLYMNTEAFF.